Below, 29 T cell receptor beta chains from the same sample are listed, as sequenced in a study of blood T cell repertoires in COVID-19. The method was immunoSEQ multiplex PCR; TCRdb's version includes in-frame clones alone and lacks a portion of them. Of approximately 170,000 clones in the sample, roughly 70% were seen once. The sample was peripheral blood. Receptors were obtained from a woman of 80 years or more with acute or convalescent COVID-19.

A few counts support this clone. V and J are TRBV2 and TRBJ1-4; 7 bases map to TRBD1. With 6 bases clipped from V and 7 bases from J, the junction kept 8 bases outside the gene matches. The CDR3 contains 14 residues. Per the germline V gene, CDR1 is SNHLY and CDR2 is FYNNEI. CDR3 DNA: TGTGCCAGCAGAGAAAGGGGGCGCGTTGAAAAACTGTTTTTT. It encodes CASRERGRVEKLFF.

This clone has just a few counts. CDR3 loop: CASSLPQDRGSSYNEQFF. In nucleotides, the CDR3 is TGTGCCAGCAGTTTACCCCAGGACAGGGGGAGCTCCTACAATGAGCAGTTCTTC. The chain combines TRBV27 with TRBJ2-1, with 10 bases matching TRBD1. Trimming cost V 2 bases and J 0 bases; bases outside gene matches: 7. Germline V CDR1 and CDR2: MNHEY, SMNVEV (reference sequence). The CDR3 is 18 amino acids.

The chain couples TRBV2 to TRBJ1-4; D is unclear. V was pared by 7 bases and J by 8 bases, with 14 bases between. Germline CDR1 and CDR2: SNHLY and FYNNEI. This CDR3 spans 13 amino acids. The CDR3 reads CASTPGDWEKLFF. CDR3 sequence (DNA): TGTGCCAGCACTCCCGGGGATTGGGAAAAACTGTTTTTT.

The chain uses TRBV28 and TRBJ1-2, with a possible D match to TRBD1 (6 bases). V was trimmed by 6 bases and J by 2 bases, leaving 13 bases between them. Germline V gives CDR1 MDHEN, CDR2 SYDVKM. The CDR3 has 14 residues. DNA for the CDR3: TGTGCCAGCAGCCCAGGGGATGCGAACTATGGCTACACCTTC. Encoded protein: CASSPGDANYGYTF.

The chain is built from TRBV6-6 and TRBJ2-7; TRBD2 aligns across 8 bases. V dropped 0 bases and J dropped 2; count of bases not matched to a gene: 0. The CDR3 is made up of 14 amino acids. In germline, CDR1 is MNHNY, CDR2 SVGAGI (reference sequence). CDR3 loop: CASSYSGLAYEQYF. CDR3 sequence (DNA): TGTGCCAGCAGTTACTCGGGACTAGCCTACGAGCAGTACTTC.

This clone has just one count. The chain carries TRBV10-3 and TRBJ2-1; TRBD1 might be the D (5 bases). Germline-derived CDR1 and CDR2 are ENHRY and SYGVKD. This CDR3 is built from 12 residues. V lost 2 bases and J lost 7, with 6 bases in between. The CDR3 DNA reads TGTGCCATCAGTGAGCAGGGTAATGAGCAGTTCTTC. Protein: CAISEQGNEQFF.

The chain has TRBV10-3 and TRBJ2-7; tentatively, D is TRBD1 (5 bases). Trimming took off 0 bases at V and 4 bases at J, with 10 bases between the two ends. The CDR3 is made up of 14 amino acids. In germline, CDR1 is ENHRY, CDR2 SYGVKD. The CDR3 DNA sequence: TGTGCCATCAGTGAGTCGGATCAGGGTTACGAGCAGTACTTC. This gives the protein CAISESDQGYEQYF.

The rearrangement links TRBV20-1 to TRBJ1-2; D is unresolved. The CDR3 extends over 11 amino acids. The germline V and J ends were trimmed by 3 bases and 7 bases, with 9 bases remaining between them. In germline, CDR1 is DFQATT, CDR2 SNEGSKA (reference sequence). CDR3 DNA sequence: TGCAGTGCTAGCGTGGCTGGTGGCTACACCTTC. Translating it yields CSASVAGGYTF.

There are a few counts of this clone. The chain employs TRBV19 and TRBJ2-1; 9 nucleotides match TRBD2. The CDR3 consists of 15 residues. The V segment lost 7 bases and the J segment 3 bases; nucleotides outside the gene matches: 7. The germline V gene has CDR1 LNHDA and CDR2 SQIVND (reference sequence). Here the CDR3 reads CASTVLSGSYNEQFF. The DNA of the CDR3 is TGTGCCAGTACCGTTCTTAGCGGGAGCTACAATGAGCAGTTCTTC.

The V and J genes are TRBV9 and TRBJ2-5, with TRBD2 identical over 8 bases. The CDR3 contains 14 residues. V shed 5 bases and J 4 bases; nucleotides not matched to a gene: 7. Germline assignment: CDR1 SGDLS and CDR2 YYNGEE. The CDR3 nucleotides are TGTGCCAGCAGTGCACTAGCGGCGGGAGAGACCCAGTACTTC. Encoded protein: CASSALAAGETQYF.

The chain uses TRBV6-1 and TRBJ2-7, with TRBD2 as a possible D gene (5 bases). V lost 2 bases and J 6 bases, leaving 17 bases between the germline ends. The CDR3 covers 15 residues. The germline CDR1 and CDR2 sequences are MNHNS and SASEGT. In DNA form, the CDR3 reads TGTGCCAGCAGTGAAATACTAGGAGATGGTCGCGAGCAGTACTTC. It is translated as CASSEILGDGREQYF.

This chain connects TRBV18 to TRBJ2-2; 10 bases match TRBD2. V lost 3 bases and J lost 1; bases outside the gene matches: 2. The CDR3 has 16 residues. The germline V gene has CDR1 KGHSH and CDR2 LQKENI. The DNA for the CDR3 is TGTGCCAGCTCACCCTGGACTAGCGGGAACACCGGGGAGCTGTTTTTT. Translation gives CASSPWTSGNTGELFF.

The gene calls are TRBV27 and TRBJ2-1; 7 bases map to TRBD2. This CDR3 is built from 16 residues. Germline-derived CDR1 and CDR2 are MNHEY and SMNVEV (reference sequence). V lost 3 bases and J lost 0; bases outside the gene matches: 5. CDR3 sequence reads: CASSFPGTTSYNEQFF. CDR3 sequence (DNA): TGTGCCAGCAGTTTCCCCGGGACTACCTCCTACAATGAGCAGTTCTTC.

This chain links TRBV7-9 with TRBJ2-5; TRBD2 agrees at 7 bases. The CDR3 spans 13 residues. V lost 5 bases, J lost 5 bases, and 5 bases stayed unmatched. Per germline, CDR1 SEHNR and CDR2 FQNEAQ (reference sequence). The CDR3 reads CASSNLAVETQYF. Here the CDR3 DNA reads TGTGCCAGCAGCAATCTAGCGGTTGAGACCCAGTACTTC.

This clone was picked up a small number of times. The V call is TRBV27, the J call TRBJ2-7, with 10 bases identical to TRBD2. Germline CDR1 is MNHEY and CDR2 is SMNVEV (reference sequence). Trimming at V came to 5 bases and at J to 7 bases, leaving 8 bases not matched to a gene. This CDR3 has 14 residues. This CDR3 is CASSPLAGAGEQYF. As DNA, the CDR3 is TGTGCCAGCAGTCCCCTAGCGGGGGCCGGGGAGCAGTACTTC.

This clone has a single count. This chain connects TRBV7-6 to TRBJ2-1; possibly TRBD2 for D (6 bases). There are 14 residues in the CDR3. Between the trimmed V and J ends, which lost 4 bases and 6 bases, there was a span of 13 bases. Germline V gene lookup returns CDR1 SGHVS and CDR2 FNYEAQ. The chain's CDR3 is CASSSPGLFNEQFF. Written as DNA, the CDR3 is TGTGCCAGCAGCTCACCGGGACTCTTCAATGAGCAGTTCTTC.

V is TRBV29-1 and J is TRBJ2-3, with TRBD2 identical over 12 bases. V shed 5 bases and J 2 bases; nucleotides not matched to a gene: 5. CDR3 length equals 15 residues. Germline CDR1 and CDR2: SQVTM and ANQGSEA. The CDR3 nucleotides read TGCAGCGTTATTGGGACTAGCGGGTCCACAGATACGCAGTATTTT. Its protein product is CSVIGTSGSTDTQYF.

This clone has just a few counts. The chain couples TRBV7-9 to TRBJ1-1; D gene ambiguous. There are 15 residues in the CDR3. The V gene lost 1 base and the J gene lost 3 bases, with 12 bases spanning the gap. Looked up from germline, CDR1 is SEHNR and CDR2 is FQNEAQ (reference sequence). The DNA for the CDR3 is TGTGCCAGCAGCTTAGGATCCCATCGGGACACTGAAGCTTTCTTT. It is translated as CASSLGSHRDTEAFF.

This clone was recorded only once. This chain uses TRBV5-1 with TRBJ2-7; 10 nucleotides line up with TRBD2. CDR1 and CDR2 from the germline V gene are SGHRS and YFSETQ. V was pared by 2 bases and J by 1 base, with 3 bases of the junction left unmatched. This CDR3 comprises 15 residues. The CDR3 loop is CASSFGLAESYEQYF. The CDR3 bases are TGCGCCAGCAGCTTCGGACTAGCGGAGTCCTACGAGCAGTACTTC.

The gene calls are TRBV9 and TRBJ2-3, with 8 nucleotides matching TRBD1. The CDR3 has 16 residues. After removal of 4 bases from V and 2 bases from J, the junction contained 9 bases not matched to a gene. Germline V lookup: CDR1 SGDLS, CDR2 YYNGEE. CDR3 amino acids: CASSLGPGQVTDTQYF. CDR3 nucleotides: TGTGCCAGCAGCCTAGGGCCGGGACAGGTCACAGATACGCAGTATTTT.

The rearrangement joins TRBV5-1 to TRBJ1-6; 7 bases map to TRBD1. CDR1 SGHRS and CDR2 YFSETQ come from the germline V gene. The CDR3 is 15 residues long. V was pared by 4 bases and J by 8 bases, with 9 bases of the junction left unmatched. In nucleotides, the CDR3 is TGCGCCAGCAGCGGGACCGGGACAGTTGATTCACCCCTCCACTTT. This codes for CASSGTGTVDSPLHF.

V is TRBV5-1 and J is TRBJ1-1; 9 bases map to TRBD1. V lost 4 bases to trimming and J lost 0 bases; unmatched junction nucleotides: 4. The CDR3 is 15 residues long. Germline V CDR1 and CDR2: SGHRS, YFSETQ. As DNA, the CDR3 is TGCGCCAGCAGCCTAGGGACAGGGATGAACACTGAAGCTTTCTTT. Protein product: CASSLGTGMNTEAFF.

The chain links TRBV6-5 to TRBJ2-1, with 7 bases aligning to TRBD1. This CDR3 comprises 12 residues. V lost 6 bases, J lost 7 bases, and 3 bases stayed unmatched. The germline V gene encodes CDR1 MNHEY and CDR2 SVGAGI. The CDR3 nucleotides read TGTGCCAGCAGATCCAGGGGGAATGAGCAGTTCTTC. Its protein is CASRSRGNEQFF.

V is TRBV5-1 and J is TRBJ2-1; 11 nucleotides line up with TRBD2. Trimming cost V 7 bases and J 4 bases; bases outside gene matches: 4. The CDR3 has 14 residues. CDR1 SGHRS and CDR2 YFSETQ come from the germline V gene. CDR3: CASQTSGRYNEQFF. As DNA, the CDR3 is TGCGCCAGCCAAACTAGCGGGAGATACAATGAGCAGTTCTTC. Based on the CDR3 plus reference TRBV5-1 and TRBJ2-1, the full variable domain is KAGVTQTPRYLIKTRGQQVTLSCSPISGHRSVSWYQQTPGQGLQFLFEYFSETQRNKGNFPGRFSGRQFSNSRSEMNVSTLELGDSALYLCASQTSGRYNEQFFGPGTRLTVL.

This clone was recorded once. The DNA for the CDR3 is TGTGCCAGCAGCCAAGCGGCAGGGTCCTACGAGCAGTACTTC. It is translated as CASSQAAGSYEQYF. The chain uses TRBV3-1 (or the pseudogene TRBV3-2) and TRBJ2-7, with D possibly matching TRBD1 (5 bases). The CDR3 runs to 14 residues. Germline loops: CDR1 LGHDT, CDR2 YNNKEL (reference sequence). V lost 1 base, J lost 1 base, and 8 bases lay in between.

This chain connects TRBV27 to TRBJ1-5; 7 positions match TRBD1. The CDR3 totals 14 residues. The V gene's germline CDR1 is MNHEY and CDR2 SMNVEV (reference sequence). V was clipped by 6 bases and J by 5 bases; unmatched bases: 7. The CDR3 loop is CASRGTGVYQPQHF. CDR3 nucleotide sequence: TGTGCCAGCAGGGGAACAGGGGTTTATCAGCCCCAGCATTTT.

J is TRBJ2-3 and V is TRBV3-1 (or the pseudogene TRBV3-2), with 9 bases fitting TRBD1. V lost 3 bases and J lost 3; bases outside the gene matches: 4. Germline CDR1 reads LGHDT; CDR2 reads YNNKEL (reference sequence). CDR3 size: 15 residues. The CDR3 DNA is TGTGCCAGCAGCCAGATGACAGGGGGGACAGATACGCAGTATTTT. Translated, it gives CASSQMTGGTDTQYF.

The rearrangement joins TRBV6-2 or TRBV6-3 to TRBJ2-4, with D possibly being TRBD1 (5 bases). The CDR3 spans 15 residues. The V gene's germline CDR1 is MNHEY and CDR2 SVGEGT. Trimming shortened V by 5 bases and J by 0 bases, and 11 bases separated the two germline ends. The CDR3 loop is CASSRPRVAKNIQYF. The CDR3 nucleotides read TGTGCCAGCAGTCGACCCAGGGTAGCCAAAAACATTCAGTACTTC.

The J gene is TRBJ1-3, the V gene TRBV3-1 (or the pseudogene TRBV3-2); 7 bases match TRBD1. The CDR3 consists of 14 residues. The V gene end was trimmed by 7 bases and the J gene end by 0 bases; junction bases not matched to a gene: 3. Germline-derived CDR1 and CDR2 are LGHDT and YNNKEL (reference sequence). In DNA, the CDR3 is TGTGCCAGCAAACAGGGGAACTCTGGAAACACCATATATTTT. It specifies CASKQGNSGNTIYF.